Shown below are 19 T cell receptor beta chains from a single sample sequenced in a study of T cell responses to AZD1222 COVID-19 vaccine. Generated by immunoSEQ multiplex PCR, the TCRdb table keeps only in-frame clones and is missing some. The data hold about 150,000 clones, with around 91% observed a single time. Sequenced material: peripheral blood, taken on day 0 of AZD1222 vaccination. The receptors derive from an adult in good health.

The V gene is TRBV5-6, the J gene TRBJ2-5; maybe TRBD1 (5 bases). Germline lookup yields CDR1 SGHDT and CDR2 YYEEEE. V lost 0 bases and J 5 bases, leaving 14 bases between the germline ends. The CDR3 spans 15 residues. The DNA for the CDR3 is TGTGCCAGCAGCTTGGGTTCAGGGATGAGGGAGACCCAGTACTTC. This codes for CASSLGSGMRETQYF. Drawing the rest from reference TRBV5-6 and TRBJ2-5, the complete variable domain is DAGVTQSPTHLIKTRGQQVTLRCSPKSGHDTVSWYQQALGQGPQFIFQYYEEEERQRGNFPDRFSGHQFPNYSSELNVNALLLGDSALYLCASSLGSGMRETQYFGPGTRLLVL.

The V gene is TRBV28, the J gene TRBJ2-1, with unresolved D. There are 15 residues in the CDR3. V lost 3 bases to trimming and J lost 0 bases, with 9 bases between them. From germline, CDR1 is MDHEN and CDR2 SYDVKM. CDR3 coding DNA: TGTGCCAGCAGTTTTCCGATGAGCTCCTACAATGAGCAGTTCTTC. Encoded protein: CASSFPMSSYNEQFF.

The chain links TRBV28 to TRBJ1-6; possibly TRBD1 for D (6 bases). The V end was cut by 5 bases, the J end by 2 bases, with 13 bases between. Germline CDR1 is MDHEN and CDR2 is SYDVKM. The CDR3 extends over 16 amino acids. The CDR3 region has the DNA TGTGCCAGCAGTAGTACAGGGCTCGCCTATAATTCACCCCTCCACTTT. This codes for CASSSTGLAYNSPLHF.

In its sample, this clone was seen once. The rearrangement uses TRBV3-1 (or the pseudogene TRBV3-2) and TRBJ2-3; D not certain. V lost 2 bases to trimming and J lost 4 bases, with 7 bases between them. The CDR3 extends over 13 amino acids. Germline V gene lookup returns CDR1 LGHDT and CDR2 YNNKEL (reference sequence). Here the CDR3 DNA reads TGTGCCAGCAGCCAAAACCGGCCAGATACGCAGTATTTT. Translating gives CASSQNRPDTQYF.

The V and J genes are TRBV4-2 and TRBJ2-1; TRBD2 agrees at 9 bases. Germline CDR1 LGHNA, CDR2 YNFKEQ. The CDR3 is 17 residues long. J lost 7 bases, V lost 3 bases, and 13 bases had no gene match. DNA of the CDR3: TGTGCCAGCAGCCAGACTAGGGGCGGGGGGGCAAATAATGAGCAGTTCTTC. Residues: CASSQTRGGGANNEQFF.

This chain connects TRBV24-1 to TRBJ2-2; 12 nucleotides match TRBD2. The CDR3 is made up of 18 amino acids. Per germline, CDR1 KGHDR and CDR2 SFDVKD. The V segment lost 4 bases and the J segment 4 bases; nucleotides outside the gene matches: 9. This CDR3 reads CATSDPTSGSVSTGELFF. The CDR3 DNA sequence: TGTGCCACCAGTGACCCGACTAGCGGGAGCGTTTCCACCGGGGAGCTGTTTTTT.

The rearrangement links TRBV19 to TRBJ1-1, with no clear D. The CDR3 runs to 16 residues. Trimming took off 5 bases at V and 0 bases at J, with 16 bases between the two ends. CDR1 and CDR2 from the germline V gene are LNHDA and SQIVND (reference sequence). CDR3 loop: CASSLVSGSMNTEAFF. As DNA, the CDR3 is TGTGCCAGTAGTCTCGTTTCGGGGTCCATGAACACTGAAGCTTTCTTT.

V and J are TRBV10-3 and TRBJ2-7; no clear D. The length of the CDR3 is 14 residues. Germline CDR1 reads ENHRY; CDR2 reads SYGVKD. V was shortened by 6 bases and J by 2 bases, with 14 bases between the two germline ends. CDR3 sequence (DNA): TGTGCCATCAGGAATACCAGGAATCCCTACGAGCAGTACTTC. As protein: CAIRNTRNPYEQYF.

The chain is built from TRBV7-2 and TRBJ2-1; 7 bases are shared with TRBD2. The CDR3 has 15 amino acids. CDR1 SGHTA and CDR2 FQGNSA come from the germline V gene. V lost 6 bases and J lost 2; bases outside the gene matches: 7. CDR3 protein: CASRLGLAAYNEQFF. The CDR3 nucleotides are TGTGCCAGCAGGTTGGGGCTAGCGGCCTACAATGAGCAGTTCTTC.

The chain couples TRBV7-9 to TRBJ1-2; D unclear. Deletions cut 3 bases from V and 4 bases from J, with 9 bases between. CDR1 SEHNR and CDR2 FQNEAQ come from the germline V gene (reference sequence). The CDR3 has 13 residues. CDR3 in DNA: TGTGCCAGCAGCTTTACCGGCGGCTATGGCTACACCTTC. Amino acids: CASSFTGGYGYTF.

The CDR3 loop reads CATSDLRATNEKLFF. The DNA of the CDR3 is TGTGCCACCAGTGATTTGAGGGCAACTAATGAAAAACTGTTTTTT. V and J are TRBV24-1 and TRBJ1-4, with unresolved D. In germline, CDR1 is KGHDR, CDR2 SFDVKD. The V gene lost 0 bases and the J gene lost 0 bases, with 4 bases spanning the gap. The length of the CDR3 is 15 residues.

V and J are TRBV7-2 and TRBJ2-7, with a tentative D call TRBD1 (5 bases). Germline loops: CDR1 SGHTA, CDR2 FQGNSA. The V and J ends lost 2 bases and 3 bases respectively, with 14 bases between them. The CDR3 runs to 15 residues. The DNA for the CDR3 is TGTGCCAGCAGCTTAAGACTCGGCAGGGACTACGAGCAGTACTTC. Amino acid sequence: CASSLRLGRDYEQYF.

This chain connects TRBV20-1 to TRBJ2-7; 8 bases fit TRBD2. V gave up 6 bases and J gave up 4 bases; unmatched junction bases: 2. The CDR3 runs to 11 residues. CDR1 is DFQATT and CDR2 is SNEGSKA in the germline V gene (reference sequence). The CDR3 DNA reads TGCAGTGCAACTAGCGGTTACGAGCAGTACTTC. Protein: CSATSGYEQYF.

This clone was seen a single time. The V gene is TRBV5-1, the J gene TRBJ1-1; the D gene is possibly TRBD1 (5 bases). The CDR3 is made up of 15 amino acids. Trimming stripped 4 bases from V and 1 base from J, with 14 bases between. In germline, CDR1 is SGHRS, CDR2 YFSETQ. The CDR3 here is CASSGRGAGNTEAFF. The CDR3 coding sequence is TGCGCCAGCAGCGGAAGGGGCGCGGGGAACACTGAAGCTTTCTTT.

This clone was observed once. The V call is TRBV7-2, the J call TRBJ1-1, with D possibly TRBD1 on 5 matching bases. The CDR3 runs 13 residues. CDR1 is SGHTA and CDR2 is FQGNSA in the germline V gene. The ends were cut back, 5 bases at V and 1 base at J, with 8 bases in the middle. CDR3 DNA: TGTGCCAGCAGCACGGGGGGGAACACTGAAGCTTTCTTT. Translation gives CASSTGGNTEAFF.

The chain combines TRBV2 with TRBJ1-5; 8 nucleotides agree with TRBD1. The germline CDR1 and CDR2 sequences are SNHLY and FYNNEI. The CDR3 contains 15 residues. V was clipped by 3 bases and J by 5 bases; unmatched bases: 6. DNA of the CDR3: TGTGCCAGCAGTGATATCGCGACAGGGGATCAGCCCCAGCATTTT. As protein: CASSDIATGDQPQHF.

The V gene is TRBV28, the J gene TRBJ1-5; no definite D call. Between the trimmed V and J ends, which lost 6 bases and 0 bases, there was a span of 12 bases. The CDR3 is made up of 15 amino acids. The V gene's germline CDR1 is MDHEN and CDR2 SYDVKM. CDR3 amino acids: CASSEGIASNQPQHF. CDR3 coding DNA: TGTGCCAGCAGCGAAGGGATAGCTAGCAATCAGCCCCAGCATTTT.

V usage is TRBV5-8 and J usage is TRBJ2-1, with D uncertain. Germline V gene sequence: CDR1 SGHTS, CDR2 YDEGEE. The CDR3 covers 13 residues. The ends were cut back, 1 base at V and 4 bases at J, with 6 bases in the middle. The CDR3 is CASSLTEYNEQFF. The DNA of the CDR3 is TGTGCCAGCAGCTTGACAGAGTACAATGAGCAGTTCTTC.

The rearrangement links TRBV19 to TRBJ2-1; no firm D call. CDR3 length: 13 amino acids. Between the trimmed V and J ends, which lost 3 bases and 5 bases, there was a span of 8 bases. Germline loops: CDR1 LNHDA, CDR2 SQIVND (reference sequence). As DNA, the CDR3 is TGTGCCAGTAGTATTATAAGCGACAATGAGCAGTTCTTC. It translates to CASSIISDNEQFF.